The 5 T cell receptor beta chains below were found in one sample sequenced in a study. TCRdb re-called the 5' RACE reads through MiXCR, storing one row per CDR3 protein. The sample has about 32,000 distinct CDR3 sequences; about 24% are singletons. The source material was memory CD4+ T cells sorted from blood. The subset here: memory CD4+ T cells, CD4+CD45RO+CD25-. The receptors originated from a female donor with breast cancer.

The chain is built from TRBV12-5 and TRBJ2-1; the match to TRBD1 covers 11 bases. CDR1 and CDR2 (germline): LGHNT, FRNRAP. J was trimmed by 4 bases and V by 5 bases; bases with no gene match: 10. The length of the CDR3 is 17 residues. CDR3 nucleotides: TGTGCTAGTGGTGTCGGGACAGGGGGAGTAAAGTACAATGAGCAGTTCTTC. This gives the protein CASGVGTGGVKYNEQFF.

This clonotype was observed many times. This chain connects TRBV6-2 or TRBV6-3 to TRBJ2-1; TRBD1 agrees at 9 bases. This CDR3 region has 15 residues. V lost 7 bases and J lost 4; bases outside the gene matches: 8. Germline CDR1 and CDR2: MNHEY and SVGEGT. For the CDR3, the DNA is TGTGCCAGCAACCAACCGGGACAGGGTTACAATGAGCAGTTCTTC. Translating gives CASNQPGQGYNEQFF.

The chain recombines TRBV12-3 or TRBV12-4 with TRBJ1-1, with D unresolved. The CDR3 is made up of 14 amino acids. Trimming removed 3 bases from V and 0 bases from J, with 8 bases in between. The CDR3 loop reads CASSLSGMNTEAFF. In DNA form, the CDR3 reads TGTGCCAGCAGTTTGAGCGGAATGAACACTGAAGCTTTCTTT.

This clonotype has ten or more counts. This chain uses TRBV12-3 or TRBV12-4 with TRBJ1-1; D is unresolved. The germline V and J ends were trimmed by 5 bases and 1 base, with 5 bases remaining between them. This CDR3 comprises 12 residues. The CDR3 sequence: CASSDPNTEAFF. The CDR3 coding sequence is TGTGCCAGCAGTGATCCGAACACTGAAGCTTTCTTT.

This clonotype was recorded many times. This chain links TRBV6-5 with TRBJ2-7; TRBD2 matches 7 bases. The CDR3 totals 15 residues. V dropped 2 bases and J dropped 6; count of bases not matched to a gene: 10. The germline V gene has CDR1 MNHEY and CDR2 SVGAGI. The CDR3 here is CASSYRPSGMGEQYF. The CDR3 DNA reads as TGTGCCAGCAGTTACCGCCCCAGCGGGATGGGCGAGCAGTACTTC.